The entry below describes one T cell receptor (beta chain). The antigen is unknown. Cycle 7 day 1, cycle 4 day 1, and baseline were the timepoints at which blood was sampled. Sequencing used immunoSEQ multiplex PCR; TCRdb keeps in-frame clones, though not all of them. The sample has more than 60,000 clones, around 86% seen once. The data are from a study of OX40 agonist ivuxolimab in advanced cancers. Study details: Antecedent anti-PD-1, anti-PD-L1 or anti-CTLA-4 therapy was permissible, with about 40% having received some. Study-wide points: At doses 0.1 to 3.0 mg/kg, CD4+ and CD8+ clones expanded. The 0.1-3.0 mg/kg partial responders had among the lowest clonal expansion.

The clonotype comes from an adult with an advanced solid tumor such as melanoma, head and neck, liver or kidney cancer. Specimen: CD4+ or CD8+ T cells sorted from blood, collected in a trial of the OX40 agonist ivuxolimab.

In DNA, the CDR3 is TGTGCCAGCAGTTCTTACTTGAACACTGAAGCTTTCTTT. It codes for CASSSYLNTEAFF. The chain carries TRBV27 and TRBJ1-1; no firm D call. CDR1 MNHEY and CDR2 SMNVEV come from the germline V gene (reference sequence). The V end was cut by 4 bases, the J end by 0 bases, with 6 bases between. The CDR3 runs 13 residues.